This TCR beta chain was sequenced during a study of T-cell reconstitution after alpha-beta-depleted transplantation in children. This sample's TCRbeta library carried unique molecular identifier barcodes. TCRdb reprocessed the PCR reads via MiXCR and lists one record per CDR3 protein. The repertoire holds some 220,000 distinct CDR3 sequences, approximately 9.5% seen once, with 6.2% in the top ten. CDR1 is SGHNT and CDR2 is YYREEE in the germline V gene (reference sequence). V was clipped by 4 bases and J by 0 bases; unmatched bases: 8. The CDR3 totals 17 residues. The material was PBMCs from the stem cell graft donor, obtained from the stem cell graft. The receptor comes from a human donor who donated a stem cell graft to a child with acute lymphoblastic leukemia. The V call is TRBV5-4, the J call TRBJ2-3; 10 bases line up with TRBD2. CDR3 region: CASSPRSSGSSTDTQYF. The CDR3 DNA sequence: TGTGCCAGCAGCCCCCGGTCTAGCGGGAGTAGCACAGATACGCAGTATTTT.